The 20 T cell receptor beta chains below all came from one sample that was sequenced in a study of T cells in Graves' hyperthyroidism and ophthalmopathy. RNA transcripts were the template for amplifying TCR beta CDR3 regions. Researchers ran a first-round RT-PCR on the TCR CDR3 using the HTBI primer set. Using its own MiXCR run on the multiplex PCR reads, TCRdb lists one record per CDR3 protein. This table holds 300,000 or so distinct CDR3 sequences, 20% to 25% found once. The sequencing sample was made of blood. These receptors originate from a woman between 50 and 59 years old with Graves' hyperthyroidism.

This clonotype showed up many times. The chain couples TRBV5-1 to TRBJ2-5; TRBD2 matches 7 bases. The germline V gene has CDR1 SGHRS and CDR2 YFSETQ. V was pared by 5 bases and J by 6 bases, with 10 bases of the junction left unmatched. CDR3 length: 14 residues. CDR3: CASSGERLAQTQYF. DNA for the CDR3: TGCGCCAGCAGTGGGGAGAGACTAGCACAGACCCAGTACTTC.

This chain connects TRBV20-1 to TRBJ1-3, with D tentatively TRBD1 (5 bases). Trimming took 0 bases from V and 4 from J, leaving 13 bases between them. Germline loops: CDR1 DFQATT, CDR2 SNEGSKA (reference sequence). This CDR3 region has 15 residues. The CDR3 nucleotides are TGCAGTGCTAGAGACCCGGGACGCCGAGGAAACACCATATATTTT. It codes for CSARDPGRRGNTIYF.

The table lists this clonotype with many counts. This chain links TRBV6-1 with TRBJ2-1, with 9 bases fitting TRBD1. This CDR3 region has 15 residues. Germline CDR1 and CDR2: MNHNS and SASEGT. The trim removed 5 bases at V and 5 bases at J, leaving 7 bases unmatched. CDR3 region: CASSLPGQGHNEQFF. CDR3 bases: TGTGCCAGCAGTTTACCGGGACAGGGTCACAATGAGCAGTTCTTC.

This clonotype was counted at least ten times. In DNA form, the CDR3 reads TGTGCCAGCAGCTTAGAGGGTCCGCCAATGAACACTGAAGCTTTCTTT. Its protein product is CASSLEGPPMNTEAFF. The V and J genes are TRBV11-2 and TRBJ1-1; D uncertain. The V end was cut by 0 bases, the J end by 0 bases, with 11 bases between. Germline assignment: CDR1 SGHAT and CDR2 FQNNGV. This CDR3 is built from 16 residues.

The chain couples TRBV7-9 to TRBJ2-1; D may match TRBD1 or TRBD2 (5 bases each). The V end lost 7 bases, the J end lost 4 bases, and 17 bases lay between the germline ends. CDR3 length equals 15 residues. Per the germline V gene, CDR1 is SEHNR and CDR2 is FQNEAQ (reference sequence). The CDR3, as DNA: TGTGCCAGCAAGGTCCGGGACGGCCCTTACAATGAGCAGTTCTTC. The encoded protein is CASKVRDGPYNEQFF.

A remark on this clonotype: A much bigger clone sits one base away, suggesting this may be a read error. The V call is TRBV12-3 or TRBV12-4, the J call TRBJ2-7; maybe TRBD1 (6 bases). The length of the CDR3 is 17 residues. The V gene lost 5 bases and the J gene lost 6 bases, with 26 bases spanning the gap. The CDR3 region has the DNA TGTGCCAGCAGTCCTGGGCCTTATCAGGGGAATCTCTGCGAGCAGTACTTC. Translated: CASSPGPYQGNLCEQYF.

The chain combines TRBV10-1 with TRBJ2-7; tentative D call: TRBD1 (6 bases). V was clipped by 8 bases and J by 3 bases, with 17 bases between them. Per germline, CDR1 WNHNN and CDR2 SYGVQD (reference sequence). The CDR3 is 14 amino acids. The CDR3 reads CASGATGGRYEQYF. The DNA of the CDR3 is TGCGCCAGCGGGGCGACAGGCGGCCGCTACGAGCAGTACTTC.

The sample holds many counts of this clonotype. The chain employs TRBV5-1 and TRBJ2-3; D possibly uses TRBD1 or TRBD2 (5 bases each). Germline V gives CDR1 SGHRS, CDR2 YFSETQ. The V end lost 0 bases, the J end lost 6 bases, and 14 bases lay between the germline ends. The CDR3 runs to 15 residues. The CDR3 is CASSLVGTHEDTQYF. The CDR3 DNA is TGCGCCAGCAGCTTGGTGGGGACGCATGAGGATACGCAGTATTTT.

There are a few counts of this clonotype. The rearrangement joins TRBV14 to TRBJ2-3; possible D gene TRBD1, 5 bases. The CDR3 has 13 amino acids. V was pared by 4 bases and J by 7 bases, with 12 bases between. Germline CDR1 is SGHDN and CDR2 is FVKESK. CDR3 loop: CASSPFQGYTQYF. The CDR3 coding sequence is TGTGCCAGCAGCCCTTTCCAGGGATATACGCAGTATTTT. Full variable domain (outside the CDR3, taken from reference TRBV14 and TRBJ2-3): EAGVTQFPSHSVIEKGQTVTLRCDPISGHDNLYWYRRVMGKEIKFLLHFVKESKQDESGMPNNRFLAERTGGTYSTLKVQPAELEDSGVYFCASSPFQGYTQYFGPGTRLTVL.

Only a few counts were recorded for this clonotype. This chain links TRBV7-9 with TRBJ1-5; a weak D match, TRBD1 (5 bases). V was trimmed by 1 base and J by 7 bases, leaving 11 bases between them. This CDR3 has 14 residues. Per germline, CDR1 SEHNR and CDR2 FQNEAQ (reference sequence). The CDR3 region is CASSLGAGRQPQHF. CDR3 DNA sequence: TGTGCCAGCAGCTTAGGGGCAGGGAGACAGCCCCAGCATTTT.

This clonotype has a count of ten or more. This chain links TRBV28 with TRBJ1-2, with TRBD1 matching over 8 bases. The junction had 7 bases not matched to a gene; V was cut back by 0 bases and J by 7 bases. CDR3 length: 15 amino acids. Germline V CDR1 and CDR2: MDHEN, SYDVKM. This CDR3 is CASSLWGRGQGGYTF. CDR3 sequence (DNA): TGTGCCAGCAGTTTATGGGGCAGGGGGCAAGGTGGCTACACCTTC.

The CDR3 DNA reads as TGTGCCAGCAGCGAGACCCCCAGACAGGGGGCGTTTTTCTATGGCTACACCTTC. Translation: CASSETPRQGAFFYGYTF. The V call is TRBV25-1, the J call TRBJ1-2; TRBD1 agrees at 10 bases. Unmatched junction bases numbered 17, after V lost 6 bases and J lost 4 bases. The CDR3 covers 18 residues. Germline V gene sequence: CDR1 MGHDK, CDR2 SYGVNS.

V and J are TRBV13 and TRBJ1-1, with D unresolved. CDR3 size: 13 residues. The germline V and J ends were trimmed by 5 bases and 4 bases, with 11 bases remaining between them. Germline V lookup: CDR1 PRHDT, CDR2 FYEKMQ (reference sequence). This chain's CDR3 is CASSLYDSTEAFF. CDR3 sequence (DNA): TGTGCCAGCAGCCTCTATGATAGCACTGAAGCTTTCTTT.

This clonotype has a count of ten or more. The chain has TRBV5-1 and TRBJ2-2; TRBD2 aligns across 8 bases. This CDR3 spans 16 amino acids. The junction had 2 bases not matched to a gene; V was cut back by 0 bases and J by 1 base. The germline V gene encodes CDR1 SGHRS and CDR2 YFSETQ. CDR3 in amino acids: CASSLVLAGNTGELFF. Written as DNA, the CDR3 is TGCGCCAGCAGCTTGGTTCTAGCGGGGAACACCGGGGAGCTGTTTTTT.

This clonotype was found once. The chain has TRBV5-1 and TRBJ2-4, with D perhaps being TRBD1 or TRBD2 (5 bases each). Germline V gives CDR1 SGHRS, CDR2 YFSETQ. V was pared by 4 bases and J by 1 base, with 21 bases between. The CDR3 extends over 18 amino acids. CDR3 in DNA: TGCGCCAGCAGCCTGCAGGGACCGCTTGTTAAGGCCAAAAACATTCAGTACTTC. Residues: CASSLQGPLVKAKNIQYF.

V usage is TRBV5-1 and J usage is TRBJ2-7; D may be TRBD2 (6 bases). Germline V lookup: CDR1 SGHRS, CDR2 YFSETQ. Trimming took off 0 bases at V and 3 bases at J, with 10 bases between the two ends. CDR3 size: 14 residues. CDR3 amino acids: CASSLALGLYEQYF. The CDR3 DNA reads as TGCGCCAGCAGCTTGGCGCTGGGACTCTACGAGCAGTACTTC.

This clonotype was counted between two and nine times. The rearrangement uses TRBV6-5 and TRBJ2-7, with 11 bases that match TRBD2. J lost 2 bases, V lost 3 bases, and 6 bases had no gene match. The germline V gene encodes CDR1 MNHEY and CDR2 SVGAGI. The CDR3 covers 16 residues. CDR3 in DNA: TGTGCCAGCAGTTATACGCTGACTAGCGGGACCTACGAGCAGTACTTC. Its translation: CASSYTLTSGTYEQYF.

This clonotype has a count of ten or more. The CDR3 region has the DNA TGTGCCAGCAGCTTAGGCGGCTCGGGGAGGGGCTACGAGCAGTACTTC. Protein product: CASSLGGSGRGYEQYF. This chain links TRBV7-8 with TRBJ2-7; 7 bases align to TRBD2. CDR3 length: 16 residues. Germline trimming cut 1 base from V and 3 bases from J; bases unmatched to any gene: 9. CDR1 is SGHVS and CDR2 is FQNEAQ in the germline V gene.

This clonotype was recorded many times. The rearrangement joins TRBV3-1 to TRBJ1-1, with TRBD1 identical over 7 bases. The CDR3 totals 14 residues. Trimming at V came to 2 bases and at J to 3 bases, leaving 3 bases not matched to a gene. Germline assignment: CDR1 LGHDT and CDR2 YNNKEL (reference sequence). The CDR3 bases are TGTGCCAGCAGCCAACGGGACAGTTACACTGAAGCTTTCTTT. This translates into CASSQRDSYTEAFF.

The table lists this clonotype with a few counts. This chain links TRBV5-1 with TRBJ2-1, with D unclear. CDR3 size: 12 residues. V was cut by 0 bases and J by 8 bases, with 6 bases left in between. Germline CDR1 is SGHRS and CDR2 is YFSETQ. CDR3 loop: CASSLGSDEQFF. The CDR3, as DNA: TGCGCCAGCAGCTTGGGTAGTGATGAGCAGTTCTTC. Full variable domain (outside the CDR3, taken from reference TRBV5-1 and TRBJ2-1): KAGVTQTPRYLIKTRGQQVTLSCSPISGHRSVSWYQQTPGQGLQFLFEYFSETQRNKGNFPGRFSGRQFSNSRSEMNVSTLELGDSALYLCASSLGSDEQFFGPGTRLTVL.